Detailed here is one T cell receptor beta chain. Its antigen has not been determined. No much larger clone exists at a distance of one base, and base qualities are not known. TCR cDNA was synthesized by 5'RACE template switching, which introduced a universal primer site and unique molecular identifiers. Priming for cDNA synthesis came from both the TCR alpha and TCR beta constant segments. Library amplification involved two PCR steps, and the second step added sample barcodes and sequencing adapters. Sequencing of libraries was done on Illumina HiSeq 2500 (2x100 bp) or NovaSeq (2x150 bp). In the original analysis: MIGEC handled demultiplexing of reads and collapsing into UMI consensus sequences, while MiXCR performed V(D)J alignment. Clonotypes responding to the vaccine were identified with edgeR on replicate PBMC samples, with the criteria of FDR below 0.01 and a log2 fold change above 5 up to day 15. Each bulk clonotype was labeled CD4 or CD8 based on which sequenced repertoire, CD4 or CD8, contained the clonotype at higher abundance. The public reads were quality trimmed at Q25 with fastp and then assembled into clones with MiXCR by TCRdb, keeping productive beta chains. Rows merge per CDR3 protein into single entries with the most common DNA and genes. The authors' filters were not applied to this entry. The sample contains a few hundred thousand distinct CDR3 sequences, less than 20% of them found a single time. The ten largest make up 17% of the sample.

Trimming takes 3 bases from V and 2 bases from J, and the germline ends sit 8 bases apart. Reading from cysteine to phenylalanine, the CDR3 counts 13 amino acids. Only CDR3 DNA is held: 39 bases, read in frame from base 1. The treatment or condition label, read with the paper, signifies: live attenuated yellow fever vaccine strain. At every blood-draw timepoint, two biological replicates of bulk PBMCs were collected. A standard Ficoll-Paque protocol was used to isolate PBMCs from peripheral blood. TriZol was used to extract RNA from bulk PBMCs, CD4 and CD8 fractions, and dextramer-positive and dextramer-negative fractions. This sample is drawn from a study of T cells after yellow fever vaccination (dated by TCRdb to about 2019). For context, the study as a whole: The SMART-Seq v4 Ultra Low Input RNA kit was used to prepare libraries from fractions with low cell numbers. To follow T-cell clones before and after both primary and booster YFV17D yellow fever vaccination, bulk TCR alpha and beta repertoires underwent longitudinal sequencing. Two healthy male donors made up the cohort, one aged 18 to 29 years and the other aged 30 to 40 years. Blood samples were taken at several timepoints before and after primary and secondary immunization, and bulk PBMC replicates and cell subsets were isolated.

Study-wide conclusions, independent of this receptor: The study included only a couple of donors, which limits how far the findings can be generalized. Compared with the primary T-cell response, the secondary T-cell response was faster but weaker, reaching its peak on day 5 rather than on day 15. After the booster, most of the clones that had expanded following primary vaccination were detected again (approximately 96% of CD4 and around 87% of CD8), which suggests that memory was broadly maintained. A small fraction of clonotypes appeared in both the CD4 and CD8 compartments, likely as a result of convergent recombination. Computational filtering was needed because FACS-sorted repertoires could contain abundant contaminating clonotypes from the bulk population.

The sample consisted of PBMCs, taken 5 to 6 days after the first yellow fever vaccination. The rearrangement combines TRBV12-3 or TRBV12-4 with TRBJ2-7, with the D gene not confidently named. This receptor was obtained from a man aged 18 to 35 who received the YFV17D yellow fever vaccine. The nucleotide sequence reads as follows: TGTGCCAGCAGTTTGACGACCGCCTACGAGCAGTACTTC. Translated, it gives CASSLTTAYEQYF.